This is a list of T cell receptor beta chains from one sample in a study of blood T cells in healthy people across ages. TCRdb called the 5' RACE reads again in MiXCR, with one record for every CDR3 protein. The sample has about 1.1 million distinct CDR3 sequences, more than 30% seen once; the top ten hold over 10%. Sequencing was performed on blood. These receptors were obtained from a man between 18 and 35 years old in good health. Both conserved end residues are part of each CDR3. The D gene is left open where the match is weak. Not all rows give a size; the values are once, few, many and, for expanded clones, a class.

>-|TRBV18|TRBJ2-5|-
CASSPSAEYNEQYF
TGTGCCAGCTCACCATCGGCGGAGTACAATGAGCAGTACTTC
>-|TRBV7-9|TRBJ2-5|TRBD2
CASSLTSGELQETQYF
TGTGCCAGCAGCTTAACTAGCGGGGAACTCCAAGAGACCCAGTACTTC
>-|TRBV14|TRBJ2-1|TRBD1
CASSQEGTGGYWEQFF
TGTGCCAGCAGCCAAGAAGGGACAGGGGGCTACTGGGAGCAGTTCTTC
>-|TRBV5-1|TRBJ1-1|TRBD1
CASSLFTGETKAFF
TGCGCCAGCAGCTTGTTTACAGGGGAGACTAAAGCTTTCTTT
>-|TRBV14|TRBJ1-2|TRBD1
CASSSVSKGQAKYGYTF
TGTGCCAGCAGCAGTGTGTCGAAGGGACAGGCTAAATATGGCTACACCTTC
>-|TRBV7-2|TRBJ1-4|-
CASSLDGGRGEKLFF
TGTGCCAGCAGCTTAGATGGGGGGAGAGGAGAAAAACTGTTTTTT
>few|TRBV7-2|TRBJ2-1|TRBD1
CASMGQGAGNEQFF
TGTGCCAGTATGGGACAGGGGGCGGGTAATGAGCAGTTCTTC
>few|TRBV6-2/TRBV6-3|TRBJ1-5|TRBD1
CASTINRGNQPQHF
TGTGCCAGCACCATCAACAGGGGGAATCAGCCCCAGCATTTT
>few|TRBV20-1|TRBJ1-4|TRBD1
CSALDRGLLTNEKLFF
TGCAGTGCTTTAGACAGGGGGCTATTAACTAATGAAAAACTGTTTTTT
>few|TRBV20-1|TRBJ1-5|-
CSARDSYNQPQHF
TGCAGTGCTAGAGATTCGTACAATCAGCCCCAGCATTTT
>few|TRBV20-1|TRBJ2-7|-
CSARGFNEQYF
TGCAGTGCTAGAGGGTTCAATGAGCAGTACTTC
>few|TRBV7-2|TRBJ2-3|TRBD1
CASSLSGTGVTDTQYF
TGTGCCAGCAGCTTAAGTGGGACAGGGGTAACAGATACGCAGTATTTT
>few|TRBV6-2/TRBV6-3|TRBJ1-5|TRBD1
CASSYPRGLDQPQHF
TGTGCCAGCAGTTACCCCAGGGGGCTCGATCAGCCCCAGCATTTT
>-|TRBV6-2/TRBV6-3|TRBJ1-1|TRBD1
CATRQGQLNTEAFF
TGTGCCACCCGACAGGGACAGCTGAACACTGAAGCTTTCTTT
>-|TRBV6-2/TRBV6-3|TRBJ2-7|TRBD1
CASSRGQFYSYEQYF
TGTGCCAGCAGTCGGGGACAGTTCTATTCCTACGAGCAGTACTTC
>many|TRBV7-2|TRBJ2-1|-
CASSLGRQVFQFF
TGTGCCAGCAGCTTAGGAAGACAGGTGTTCCAGTTCTTC
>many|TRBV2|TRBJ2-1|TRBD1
CASTWSQGAYNEQFF
TGTGCCAGCACTTGGTCGCAGGGGGCCTACAATGAGCAGTTCTTC
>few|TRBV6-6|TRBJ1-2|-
CASSYSNGDNYGYTF
TGTGCCAGCAGTTACTCGAACGGGGACAACTATGGCTACACCTTC
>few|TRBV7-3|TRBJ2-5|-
CASSLTVLPGETQYF
TGTGCCAGCAGCTTAACCGTCTTACCTGGGGAGACCCAGTACTTC
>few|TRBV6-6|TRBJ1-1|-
CAKSGAQIAFF
TGTGCCAAGAGTGGGGCCCAGATTGCTTTCTTT
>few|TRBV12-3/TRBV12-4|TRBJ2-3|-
CASSFASGTDTQYF
TGTGCCAGCAGTTTTGCGTCTGGCACAGATACGCAGTATTTT
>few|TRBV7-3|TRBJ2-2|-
CASSTDSYTGELFF
TGTGCCAGCAGCACCGACAGCTACACCGGGGAGCTGTTTTTT
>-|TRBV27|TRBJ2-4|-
CASSPVAATGGIQYF
TGTGCCAGCAGTCCGGTAGCGGCCACAGGAGGCATTCAGTACTTC
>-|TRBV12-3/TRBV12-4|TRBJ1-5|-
CASSGGGNNQPQHF
TGTGCCAGCAGTGGGGGAGGGAACAATCAGCCCCAGCATTTT
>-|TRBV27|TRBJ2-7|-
CASHRTGSYNEQYF
TGTGCCAGCCACCGAACGGGGTCGTACAATGAGCAGTACTTC
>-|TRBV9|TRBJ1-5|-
CASSLSINQPQHF
TGTGCCAGCAGCCTTTCCATTAACCAGCCCCAGCATTTT
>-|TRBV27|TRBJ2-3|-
CAGSDTSLTDTQYF
TGTGCCGGCAGTGACACTTCCCTAACAGATACGCAGTATTTT
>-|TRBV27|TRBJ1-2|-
CASSPPGSPDGYTF
TGTGCCAGCAGTCCCCCGGGCAGCCCGGATGGCTACACCTTC
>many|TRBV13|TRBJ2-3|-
CASSLEGDTQYF
TGTGCCAGCAGCTTAGAAGGAGATACGCAGTATTTT
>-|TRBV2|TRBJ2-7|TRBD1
CASSDDRDSPNEQYF
TGTGCCAGCAGTGACGACCGGGACAGCCCCAATGAGCAGTACTTC
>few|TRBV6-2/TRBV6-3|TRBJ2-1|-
CASSKTLTDYNEQFF
TGTGCCAGCAGTAAGACACTGACCGATTACAATGAGCAGTTCTTC
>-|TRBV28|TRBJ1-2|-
CASSFGVRGAANYGYTF
TGTGCCAGCAGCTTCGGGGTGAGGGGCGCAGCTAACTATGGCTACACCTTC
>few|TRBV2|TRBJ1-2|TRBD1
CASNRRDRGNFFYGYTF
TGTGCCAGCAACCGAAGGGACAGGGGGAATTTTTTCTATGGCTACACCTTC
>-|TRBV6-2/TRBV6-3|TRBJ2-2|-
CASSSIPGNTGELFF
TGTGCCAGCAGTTCCATCCCGGGGAACACCGGGGAGCTGTTTTTT
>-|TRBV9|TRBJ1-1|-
CASNVGAVFTRGAFF
TGTGCCAGCAACGTAGGGGCGGTTTTCACAAGGGGAGCTTTCTTT
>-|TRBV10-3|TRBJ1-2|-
CAISETLLTEGFLSYTF
TGTGCCATCAGTGAAACGCTACTGACAGAAGGATTTCTTAGCTACACCTTC
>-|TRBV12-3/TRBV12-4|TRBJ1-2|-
CASSEVDRALNYGYIF
TGTGCCAGCAGTGAGGTAGACAGAGCCCTTAACTATGGCTACATCTTC
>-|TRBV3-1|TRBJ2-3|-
CASSRGRQNTQYF
TGTGCCAGCAGCCGGGGCCGGCAGAATACGCAGTATTTT
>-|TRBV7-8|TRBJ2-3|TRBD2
CASSPDGGGHLNTDTQYF
TGTGCCAGCAGCCCAGACGGGGGGGGACACCTTAACACAGATACGCAGTATTTT
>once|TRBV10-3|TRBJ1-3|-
CAITGDASGNTIYF
TGTGCCATCACGGGAGACGCGTCTGGAAACACCATATATTTT
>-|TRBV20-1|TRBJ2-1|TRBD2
CSAMSGGEWNEQFF
TGCAGTGCTATGAGCGGGGGAGAATGGAATGAGCAGTTCTTC
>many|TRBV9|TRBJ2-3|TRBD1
CASSVGSSRGRTDTQYF
TGTGCCAGCAGCGTAGGGTCGAGCAGGGGGCGGACAGATACGCAGTATTTT
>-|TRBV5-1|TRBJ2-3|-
CASSWASADTDTQYF
TGCGCCAGCAGCTGGGCTTCGGCAGACACAGATACGCAGTATTTT
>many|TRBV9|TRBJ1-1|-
CASSVGPNTEAFF
TGTGCCAGCAGTGTAGGGCCGAACACTGAAGCTTTCTTT
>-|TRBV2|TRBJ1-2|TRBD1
CASSVRGQAGYGYTF
TGTGCCAGCAGTGTACGAGGACAGGCGGGCTATGGCTACACCTTC
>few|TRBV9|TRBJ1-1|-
CASSVVLRVPQNTEAFF
TGTGCCAGCAGCGTAGTCCTTCGGGTGCCACAGAACACTGAAGCTTTCTTT
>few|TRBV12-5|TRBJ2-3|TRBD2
CASGPGLAGYTDTQYF
TGTGCTAGTGGCCCCGGACTAGCGGGTTACACAGATACGCAGTATTTT
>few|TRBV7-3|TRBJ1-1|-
CASSSKPRDLGGGDTEAFF
TGTGCCAGCAGCTCAAAACCTAGGGACCTCGGGGGAGGGGACACTGAAGCTTTCTTT
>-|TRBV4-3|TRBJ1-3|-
CASSPTYSGNTIYF
TGCGCCAGCAGCCCGACCTACTCTGGAAACACCATATATTTT
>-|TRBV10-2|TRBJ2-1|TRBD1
CASSELRGLVSNEQFF
TGCGCCAGCAGTGAGTTAAGGGGGCTAGTCTCCAATGAGCAGTTCTTC
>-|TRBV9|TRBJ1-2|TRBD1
CASGETGVDGYTF
TGTGCCAGCGGAGAAACAGGGGTCGATGGCTACACCTTC
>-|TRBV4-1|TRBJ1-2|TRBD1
CASSQDLVRTGATF
TGCGCCAGCAGCCAAGATCTAGTTCGGACAGGGGCCACCTTC
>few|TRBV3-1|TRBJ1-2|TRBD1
CASTKRDRGTYGYTF
TGTGCCAGCACGAAAAGGGACAGGGGGACCTATGGCTACACCTTC
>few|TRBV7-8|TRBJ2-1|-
CASSLATLYNEQFF
TGTGCCAGCAGCTTGGCTACCCTATACAATGAGCAGTTCTTC
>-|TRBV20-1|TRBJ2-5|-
CSASVFSGAGETQYF
TGCAGTGCTAGTGTGTTCTCGGGGGCCGGTGAGACCCAGTACTTC